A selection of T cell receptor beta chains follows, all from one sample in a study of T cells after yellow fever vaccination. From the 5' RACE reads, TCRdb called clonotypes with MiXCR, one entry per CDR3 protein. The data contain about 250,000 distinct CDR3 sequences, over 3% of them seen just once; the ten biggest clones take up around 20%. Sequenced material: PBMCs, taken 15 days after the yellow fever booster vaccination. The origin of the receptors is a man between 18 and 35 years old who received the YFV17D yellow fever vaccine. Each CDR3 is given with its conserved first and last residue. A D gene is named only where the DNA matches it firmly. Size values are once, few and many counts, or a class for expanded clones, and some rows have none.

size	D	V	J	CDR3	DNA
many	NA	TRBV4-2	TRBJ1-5	CASSQVVTGSQYSNQPQHF	TGTGCCAGCAGCCAAGTGGTTACGGGTTCCCAATATAGCAATCAGCCCCAGCATTTT
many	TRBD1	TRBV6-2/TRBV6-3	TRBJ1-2	CASSHGTDLYGYTF	TGTGCCAGCAGTCATGGGACAGACCTCTATGGCTACACCTTC
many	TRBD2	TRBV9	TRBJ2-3	CASSAIGTSGARDTQYF	TGTGCCAGCAGCGCGATCGGGACTAGCGGGGCCCGCGATACGCAGTATTTT
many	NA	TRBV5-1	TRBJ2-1	CASSSQGNYNEQFF	TGCGCCAGCAGCTCCCAGGGGAACTACAATGAGCAGTTCTTC
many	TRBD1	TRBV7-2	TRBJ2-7	CASSQTGGGGDEQYF	TGTGCCAGCAGCCAAACAGGGGGCGGAGGGGACGAGCAGTACTTC
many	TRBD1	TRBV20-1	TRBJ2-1	CSAPRTGDNEQFF	TGCAGTGCTCCACGGACAGGGGACAATGAGCAGTTCTTC
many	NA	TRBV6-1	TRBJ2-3	CASSDIQDYPRDTQYF	TGTGCCAGCAGTGATATACAGGACTATCCACGAGATACGCAGTATTTT
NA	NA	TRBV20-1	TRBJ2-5	CSARVQGQETQYF	TGCAGTGCTAGAGTTCAGGGACAAGAGACCCAGTACTTC
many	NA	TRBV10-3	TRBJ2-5	CAISESRSETQYF	TGTGCCATCAGTGAGTCGAGGAGCGAGACCCAGTACTTC
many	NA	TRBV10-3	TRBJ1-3	CAISGAGGNTIYF	TGTGCCATCAGTGGGGCAGGCGGGAACACCATATATTTT
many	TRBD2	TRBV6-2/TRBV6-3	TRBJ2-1	CASSYSERGGPNEQFF	TGTGCCAGCAGTTACTCCGAGCGGGGGGGACCCAATGAGCAGTTCTTC
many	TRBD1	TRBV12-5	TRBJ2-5	CASGFGQGSRETQYF	TGTGCTAGTGGTTTTGGACAGGGCAGTCGAGAGACCCAGTACTTC
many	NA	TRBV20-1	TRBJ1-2	CSARSGGYGYTF	TGCAGTGCTAGATCGGGGGGGTATGGCTACACCTTC
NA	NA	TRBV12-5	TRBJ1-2	CASGPTRGNYGYTF	TGTGCTAGTGGTCCCACCAGGGGAAACTATGGCTACACCTTC